This T cell receptor beta chain was recovered during a study of blood T cell repertoires in COVID-19. Study-level information: Samples came from the United States, Italy and Spain, spanning acute and convalescent COVID-19.

This clone has just a few counts. Profiled with immunoSEQ multiplex PCR; TCRdb holds only in-frame clones, not every one. The repertoire holds approximately 200,000 clones, with 88% as singletons. The CDR3 is 14 amino acids. Germline-derived CDR1 and CDR2 are SGHVS and FQNEAQ. The V gene lost 5 bases and the J gene lost 2 bases, with 12 bases spanning the gap. Sequenced input: peripheral blood. This chain links TRBV7-8 with TRBJ2-5, with D tentatively TRBD1 (6 bases). This receptor was taken from a woman in her thirties with acute or convalescent COVID-19. The CDR3 nucleotides are TGTGCCAGCAGCCGAGGACAGCCACAAGAGACCCAGTACTTC. Translating it yields CASSRGQPQETQYF.